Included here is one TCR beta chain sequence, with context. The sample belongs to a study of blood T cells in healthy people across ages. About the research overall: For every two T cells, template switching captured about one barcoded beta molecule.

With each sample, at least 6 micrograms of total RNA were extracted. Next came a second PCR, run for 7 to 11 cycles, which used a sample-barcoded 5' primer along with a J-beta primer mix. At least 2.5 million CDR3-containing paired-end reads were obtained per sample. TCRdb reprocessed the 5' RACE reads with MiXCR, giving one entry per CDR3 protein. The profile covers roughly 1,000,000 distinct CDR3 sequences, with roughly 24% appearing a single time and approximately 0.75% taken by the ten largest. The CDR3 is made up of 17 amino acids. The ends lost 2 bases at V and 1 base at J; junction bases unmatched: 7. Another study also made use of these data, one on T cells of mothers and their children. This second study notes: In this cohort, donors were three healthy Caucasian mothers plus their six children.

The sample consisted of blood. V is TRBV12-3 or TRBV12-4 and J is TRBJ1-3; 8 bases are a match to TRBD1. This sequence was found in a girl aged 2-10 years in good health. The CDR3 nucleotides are TGTGCCAGCAGTTTACGGGACAGGTCTTTTTCTGGAAACACCATATATTTT. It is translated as CASSLRDRSFSGNTIYF.